These 3 T cell receptor beta chains originate from one sample sequenced in a study of T-cell reconstitution after alpha-beta-depleted transplantation in children. Construction of the TCRbeta library involved unique molecular identifiers. TCRdb called the PCR reads again in MiXCR, with one record for every CDR3 protein. The table includes about 340,000 distinct CDR3 sequences, 9% to 12% detected once. The source was PBMCs from the stem cell graft donor, collected from the stem cell graft. These receptors originate from a human donor who donated a stem cell graft to a child with acute lymphoblastic leukemia.

This clonotype was seen repeatedly, ten times or more. V is TRBV6-5 and J is TRBJ1-4, with 7 bases aligning to TRBD1. V was pared by 8 bases and J by 5 bases, with 2 bases of the junction left unmatched. The CDR3 contains 12 residues. Germline-derived CDR1 and CDR2 are MNHEY and SVGAGI. The chain's CDR3 is CASAQGNEKLFF. The CDR3 DNA sequence: TGTGCCAGCGCACAGGGGAATGAAAAACTGTTTTTT.

This clonotype turned up a few times. This CDR3 is CASARGQGTGELFF. In nucleotides, the CDR3 is TGTGCCAGCGCCAGGGGACAGGGGACCGGGGAGCTGTTTTTT. V is TRBV3-1 and J is TRBJ2-2; TRBD1 matches 10 bases. The CDR3 is made up of 14 amino acids. J lost 5 bases, V lost 8 bases, and 5 bases had no gene match. Germline CDR1 reads LGHDT; CDR2 reads YNNKEL (reference sequence).

This clonotype was counted a few times. The chain carries TRBV12-3 or TRBV12-4 and TRBJ2-7, with 7 bases lining up with TRBD2. There are 14 residues in the CDR3. V lost 6 bases to trimming and J lost 2 bases; unmatched junction nucleotides: 7. The CDR3 nucleotides read TGTGCCAGCAGCACCCCTAGCGGAGCCTACGAGCAGTACTTC. Amino acid sequence: CASSTPSGAYEQYF.